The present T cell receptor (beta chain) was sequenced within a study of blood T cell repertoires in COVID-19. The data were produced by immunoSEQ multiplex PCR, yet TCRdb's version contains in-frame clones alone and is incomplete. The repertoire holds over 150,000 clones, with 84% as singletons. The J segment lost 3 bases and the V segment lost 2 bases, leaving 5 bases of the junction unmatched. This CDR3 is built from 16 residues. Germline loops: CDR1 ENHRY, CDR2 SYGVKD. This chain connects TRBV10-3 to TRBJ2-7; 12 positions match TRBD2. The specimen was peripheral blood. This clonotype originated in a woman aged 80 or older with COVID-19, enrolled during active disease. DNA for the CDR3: TGTGCCATCAGTGAGAGACTAGCGGGGGAGTTCTACGAGCAGTACTTC. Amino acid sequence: CAISERLAGEFYEQYF.